A selection of T cell receptor beta chains follows, all from one sample in a study of cytomegalovirus exposure and HLA in healthy donors. Method: immunoSEQ multiplex PCR; TCRdb's copy keeps in-frame clones and lacks some. The sample records around 150,000 clones, roughly 73% being singletons. Sequenced sample: PBMCs. Receptors were obtained from a male donor in good health and CMV-seronegative. Both conserved end residues are part of each CDR3. The order of the fields is clone size, V gene, D gene, J gene, CDR3 protein, CDR3 DNA. The D gene is left open where the match is weak. Not all rows give a size; the values are once, few, many and, for expanded clones, a class.

-	TRBV7-3	TRBD1	TRBJ2-1	CASSPQGGTYNEQFF	TGTGCCAGCAGCCCACAGGGGGGCACCTACAATGAGCAGTTCTTC
-	TRBV27	TRBD1	TRBJ1-2	CAIPRTGTSGYTF	TGTGCTATCCCCAGGACAGGGACCTCTGGCTACACCTTC
-	TRBV5-8	-	TRBJ2-5	CASSLGRQGRSQETQYF	TGTGCCAGCAGCTTGGGTAGGCAGGGCCGAAGTCAAGAGACCCAGTACTTC
-	TRBV5-6	TRBD1	TRBJ1-2	CASSLLAGGDGGYTF	TGTGCCAGCAGCTTGCTCGCAGGGGGAGATGGTGGCTACACCTTC
-	TRBV6-4	-	TRBJ2-2	CASSDSYTGELFF	TGTGCCAGCAGTGACTCCTACACCGGGGAGCTGTTTTTT
-	TRBV2	TRBD2	TRBJ2-1	CASSSKGREGRGEQFF	TGTGCCAGCAGCTCCAAGGGGCGGGAGGGCCGGGGTGAGCAGTTCTTC
-	TRBV25-1	TRBD1	TRBJ2-7	CASSRDRGAYEQYF	TGTGCCAGCAGCCGGGACAGGGGGGCCTACGAGCAGTACTTC
-	TRBV10-3	-	TRBJ1-6	CAIRPQISSYNSPLHF	TGTGCCATCAGACCACAGATTAGCTCCTATAATTCACCCCTCCACTTT
once	TRBV7-9	-	TRBJ2-7	CASSSQLDMSYEQYF	TGTGCCAGCAGCTCTCAACTGGACATGAGCTACGAGCAGTACTTC
-	TRBV7-8	TRBD2	TRBJ2-2	CASSYGAGRSHTGELFF	TGTGCCAGCAGCTATGGGGCCGGGAGGTCCCATACCGGGGAGCTGTTTTTT